The TCR beta chain under discussion was sequenced for a study of T cells expressing NK-cell markers. Overall study context: The TCR beta repertoires originated in sorted CD3+CD56+NKG2C+, CD3+CD56+NKG2C- and CD3+CD56-NKG2C+ T cells. HCMV seropositivity characterized most of the eight sequenced donors, and seronegativity one.

Making the TCR beta cDNA relied on 5'RACE template switching with UMIs. TCRdb re-analyzed the 5' RACE reads; it lists each CDR3 protein once, without DNA. In all, the sample yields approximately 110,000 distinct CDR3 sequences. CDR1 MNHEY and CDR2 SMNVEV come from the germline V gene (reference sequence). The CDR3 has 15 residues. J is TRBJ2-7 and V is TRBV27; TCRdb lists TRBD2, though no DNA is available to test this call. The sample comprised blood T cells: a sorted CD56 or NKG2C T cell subset, CD4+ or CD8+ T cells, or bulk PBMC T cells (not recorded which). This clonotype was obtained from a woman between 18 and 70 years old in good health. The CDR3 reads CASSLLGGGTLEQYF.